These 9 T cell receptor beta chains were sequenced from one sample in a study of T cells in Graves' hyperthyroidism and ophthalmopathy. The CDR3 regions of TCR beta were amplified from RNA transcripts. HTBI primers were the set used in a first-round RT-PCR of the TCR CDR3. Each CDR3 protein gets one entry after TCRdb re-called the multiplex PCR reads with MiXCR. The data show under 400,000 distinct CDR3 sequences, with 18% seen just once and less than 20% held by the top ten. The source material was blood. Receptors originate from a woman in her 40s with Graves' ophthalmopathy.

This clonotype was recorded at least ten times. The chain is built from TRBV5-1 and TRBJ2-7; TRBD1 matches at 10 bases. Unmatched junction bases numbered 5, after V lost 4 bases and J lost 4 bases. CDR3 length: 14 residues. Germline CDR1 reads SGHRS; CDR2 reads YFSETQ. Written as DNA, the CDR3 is TGCGCCAGCAGCCCCAGGGACAGGGGATACGAGCAGTACTTC. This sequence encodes CASSPRDRGYEQYF.

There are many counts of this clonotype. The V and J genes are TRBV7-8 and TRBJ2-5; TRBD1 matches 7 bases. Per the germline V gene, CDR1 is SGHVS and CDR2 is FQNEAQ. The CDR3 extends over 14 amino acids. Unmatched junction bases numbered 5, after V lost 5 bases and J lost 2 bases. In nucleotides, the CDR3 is TGTGCCAGCAGCACTGACAGGGCTCAAGAGACCCAGTACTTC. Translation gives CASSTDRAQETQYF.

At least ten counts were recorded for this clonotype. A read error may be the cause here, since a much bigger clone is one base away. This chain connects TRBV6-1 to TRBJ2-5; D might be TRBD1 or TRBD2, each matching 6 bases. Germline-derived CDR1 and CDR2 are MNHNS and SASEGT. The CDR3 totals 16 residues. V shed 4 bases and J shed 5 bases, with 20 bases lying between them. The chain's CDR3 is CASSGWAGDGGETQYF. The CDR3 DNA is TGTGCCAGCAGTGGTTGGGCAGGGGATGGAGGGGAGACCCAGTACTTC.

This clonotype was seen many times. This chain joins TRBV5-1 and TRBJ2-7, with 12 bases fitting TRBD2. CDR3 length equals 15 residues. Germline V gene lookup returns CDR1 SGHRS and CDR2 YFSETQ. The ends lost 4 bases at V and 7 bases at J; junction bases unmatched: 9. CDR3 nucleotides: TGCGCCAGCAGCCGAGGACTAGCGGGAACAACGGAGCAGTACTTC. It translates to CASSRGLAGTTEQYF.

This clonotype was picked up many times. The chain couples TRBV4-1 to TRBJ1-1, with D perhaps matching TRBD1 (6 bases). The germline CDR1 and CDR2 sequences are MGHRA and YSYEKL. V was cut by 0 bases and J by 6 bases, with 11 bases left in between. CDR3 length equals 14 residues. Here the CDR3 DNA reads TGCGCCAGCAGCCAAGAAGGAGGGGGGCCTGAAGCTTTCTTT. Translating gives CASSQEGGGPEAFF.

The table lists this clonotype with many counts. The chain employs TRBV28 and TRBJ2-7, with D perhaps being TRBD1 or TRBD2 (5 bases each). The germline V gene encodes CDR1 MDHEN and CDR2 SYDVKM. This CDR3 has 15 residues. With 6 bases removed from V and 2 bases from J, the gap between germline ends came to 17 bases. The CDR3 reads CASSWTGRLTYEQYF. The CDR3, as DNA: TGTGCCAGCAGCTGGACGGGACGTCTTACCTACGAGCAGTACTTC.

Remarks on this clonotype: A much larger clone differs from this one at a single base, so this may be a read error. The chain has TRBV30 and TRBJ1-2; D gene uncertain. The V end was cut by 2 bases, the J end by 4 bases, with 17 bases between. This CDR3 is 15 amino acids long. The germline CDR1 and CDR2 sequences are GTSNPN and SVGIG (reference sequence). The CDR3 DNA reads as TGTGCCTGGAGTTTCTCCGGGATAGCACCCTATGGCTACACCTTC. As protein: CAWSFSGIAPYGYTF.

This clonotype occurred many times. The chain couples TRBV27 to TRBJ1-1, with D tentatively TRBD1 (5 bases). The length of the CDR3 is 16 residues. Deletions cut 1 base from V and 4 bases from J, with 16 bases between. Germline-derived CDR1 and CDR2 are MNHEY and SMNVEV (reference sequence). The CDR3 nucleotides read TGTGCCAGCAGTTTATGGGGGGGGGGAGGCGGCACTGAAGCTTTCTTT. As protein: CASSLWGGGGGTEAFF.

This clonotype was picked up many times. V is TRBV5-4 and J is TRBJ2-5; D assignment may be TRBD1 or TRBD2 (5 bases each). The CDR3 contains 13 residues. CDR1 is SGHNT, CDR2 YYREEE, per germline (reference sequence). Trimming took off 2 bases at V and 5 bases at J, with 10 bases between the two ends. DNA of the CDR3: TGTGCCAGCAGCTTCCGGGACCGGGAGACCCAGTACTTC. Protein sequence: CASSFRDRETQYF.